A selection of T cell receptor beta chains follows, all from one sample in a study of T-cell reconstitution after alpha-beta-depleted transplantation in children. In TCRdb, the PCR reads were re-called with MiXCR into one record per CDR3 protein. The repertoire has some 440,000 distinct CDR3 sequences, around 15% of them found once; the top ten carry around 28%. Sequencing was performed on PBMCs, mostly from graft donor cells, taken 360 days after TCRalphabeta/CD19-depleted stem cell transplant. These receptors were obtained from a boy under two years old who had a stem cell transplant for Wiskott-Aldrich syndrome, so the T cells may come from the graft donor. CDR3s include the opening cysteine and the closing phenylalanine or tryptophan. D genes are given only for firm matches. Clone size appears in some rows only: once, few, many, or a class for an expanded clone.

d_gene	v_gene	abundance	len	j_gene	CDR3nt	CDR3aa
NA	TRBV3-1	few	12	TRBJ2-7	TGTGCCAGCAGCCACTCAGTCTACGAGCAGTACTTC	CASSHSVYEQYF
NA	TRBV5-1	many	13	TRBJ1-5	TGCGCCAGCAGCTTGGGCGCAGATCAGCCCCAGCATTTT	CASSLGADQPQHF
TRBD1	TRBV20-1	NA	16	TRBJ2-7	TGCAGTGCTAGAGTTCTCGGGACAGGGAGTTCCTACGAGCAGTACTTC	CSARVLGTGSSYEQYF
NA	TRBV7-2	few	13	TRBJ2-3	TGTGCCAGCAGCTCACATCTCACAGATACGCAGTATTTT	CASSSHLTDTQYF
NA	TRBV2	NA	17	TRBJ1-3	TGTGCCAGCACCGGCAACAGCTTCGTTTTCTCTGGAAACACCATATATTTT	CASTGNSFVFSGNTIYF
NA	TRBV6-2/TRBV6-3	few	14	TRBJ1-1	TGTGCCAGCAGTTTAGGGCTGCGGCTCTTTGAAGCTTTCTTT	CASSLGLRLFEAFF
NA	TRBV27	few	14	TRBJ2-3	TGTGCCACCAGCCTAACCAGGGCTACAGATACGCAGTATTTT	CATSLTRATDTQYF
NA	TRBV6-1	many	14	TRBJ1-4	TGTGCCAGCAGCCGCAGGGCAACTAATGAAAAACTGTTTTTT	CASSRRATNEKLFF
TRBD2	TRBV10-2	NA	12	TRBJ2-5	TGCGCCAGCAGTGAGGACTGGCGGGAGTTGTACTTC	CASSEDWRELYF
NA	TRBV12-3/TRBV12-4	many	16	TRBJ2-1	TGTGCCAGCAGTTTGGGGCGGGACGCAGTACACAATGAGCAGTTCTTC	CASSLGRDAVHNEQFF
NA	TRBV6-2/TRBV6-3	many	14	TRBJ1-1	TGTGCCAGCAGTCGGGACGGAATGAACACTGAAGCTTTCTTT	CASSRDGMNTEAFF
NA	TRBV10-2	few	13	TRBJ1-1	TGCGCCAGCGGGACATCAGCTAACACTGAAGCTTTCTTT	CASGTSANTEAFF
NA	TRBV29-1	NA	14	TRBJ2-2	TGCAGCGCCTCCCCCGGGGCAAAAACCGGGGAGCTGTTTTTT	CSASPGAKTGELFF
NA	TRBV20-1	few	13	TRBJ1-5	TGCAGTGCCAATTACAGGGGCAATCAGCCCCAGCATTTT	CSANYRGNQPQHF